The sample holds one count of the clone carrying this T cell receptor (beta chain). Its target is unknown. The trim removed 3 bases at V and 6 bases at J, leaving 3 bases unmatched. Germline-derived CDR1 and CDR2 are SGHKS and YYEKEE (reference sequence). The CDR3 loop spans 15 amino acids. The sample originates from a study of shared clonotypes between healthy human individuals. Study summary: The donors, a couple of women and a few men, were aged 18 to 49. Regarding the study as a whole: An anticipated effect of sequencing depth on clonotype sharing among donors was recognized.

Here immunoSEQ multiplex PCR was the method, and the copy in TCRdb shows in-frame clones only, minus some. This table holds about half a million clones, about 80% found once. Tens of millions of PBMCs went into genomic DNA for unsorted samples. The clonotype originates from a woman aged 40 to 50 in good health. Some clones in this sample may be carry-over from other donors' samples. V usage is TRBV5-5 and J usage is TRBJ2-1, with 13 bases matching TRBD2. The sample consisted of PBMCs. The CDR3 nucleotides are TGTGCCAGCAGCTCTGGACTAGCGGGAGTCAATGAGCAGTTCTTC. This sequence encodes CASSSGLAGVNEQFF.